The 5 T cell receptor beta chains below were found in one sample sequenced in a study of liver allograft versus peripheral blood T cells. Study in general: Blood and transplanted-liver T cell receptor repertoires from recipients were compared.

From the reads, TCRdb called clonotypes with MiXCR, one entry per CDR3 protein. The sample has several thousand distinct CDR3 sequences, 15% to 20% seen once; the top ten hold about 8.6%. The receptors come from a human patient who had a liver transplant. Some T cells may be graft donor cells.

This clonotype is categorized as medium-sized. This sequence joins TRBV18 and TRBJ1-4; D unresolved. This CDR3 contains 15 residues. V shed 3 bases and J shed 3 bases, with 11 bases lying between them. Germline CDR1 KGHSH, CDR2 LQKENI. CDR3 sequence reads: CASSPGAPPNEKLFF. In DNA, the CDR3 is TGTGCCAGCTCACCGGGAGCCCCGCCTAATGAAAAACTGTTTTTT.

The genes are TRBV19 and TRBJ1-1, with 8 bases identical to TRBD1. This CDR3 is built from 13 residues. After removal of 7 bases from V and 7 bases from J, the junction contained 8 bases not matched to a gene. Germline V CDR1 and CDR2: LNHDA, SQIVND (reference sequence). CDR3: CASNAQGADEAFF. The CDR3 nucleotides read TGTGCCAGTAATGCTCAGGGGGCGGATGAAGCTTTCTTT.

This clonotype rates as medium-sized. The rearrangement links TRBV19 to TRBJ2-7, with 9 nucleotides matching TRBD2. Germline V CDR1 and CDR2: LNHDA, SQIVND (reference sequence). With 5 bases clipped from V and 3 bases from J, the junction kept 8 bases outside the gene matches. This CDR3 comprises 15 residues. CDR3 bases: TGTGCCAGTAGTTCAACCCTAGCGGGGTTCTACGAGCAGTACTTC. It codes for CASSSTLAGFYEQYF.

In regard to this clonotype: This sequence may be a read error, since a much larger clone differs from it by one base. J is TRBJ1-3 and V is TRBV12-3 or TRBV12-4; D not certain. The CDR3 sequence is 14 residues long. CDR3 protein: CTSSLVVSGNTIYF. In DNA, the CDR3 is TGTACCAGCAGTTTAGTGGTGTCTGGAAACACCATATATTTT.

In its sample, this clonotype was seen many times. The gene calls are TRBV20-1 and TRBJ1-1, with D possibly TRBD1 on 6 matching bases. V gave up 5 bases and J gave up 4 bases, with 20 bases separating them. The CDR3 length is 15 residues. From germline, CDR1 is DFQATT and CDR2 SNEGSKA (reference sequence). CDR3 bases: TGCAGTGCTCCTCGGGGGGGGTCAGGGGCCACTGAAGCTTTCTTT. It specifies CSAPRGGSGATEAFF.